This is a list of T cell receptor beta chains from one sample in a study of Ad26.COV2.S vaccination and SARS-CoV-2 variants. Using immunoSEQ multiplex PCR, the repertoire was profiled, and TCRdb retains in-frame clones only, with some absent. The table records roughly 510,000 clones, roughly 87% of them present only once. The material sequenced was peripheral blood, taken in a trial of Ad26.COV2.S vaccine versus placebo. Source of these receptors: a person aged 18-65 years who received the Ad26.COV2.S COVID-19 vaccine or a placebo. The CDR3 runs from the conserved cysteine through the conserved F or W. A D gene is named only where the DNA matches it firmly. Not every row has a clone size; where given, it reads once, few, many or a size class.

clone_size,j_call,d_call,v_call,cdr3_nt,cdr3_aa
.,TRBJ1-2,.,TRBV27,TGTGCCAGCAGTTTGTCCGGGGCGCGGGTGGTTAGCTATGGCTACACCTTC,CASSLSGARVVSYGYTF
.,TRBJ1-2,.,TRBV5-1,TGCGCCAGCAGCCCGGAAGCCTACAGTATTAACTATGGCTACACCTTC,CASSPEAYSINYGYTF
.,TRBJ2-3,.,TRBV24-1,TGTGCCACCAGTCGGGCCAGGGGTAGCACAGATACGCAGTATTTT,CATSRARGSTDTQYF
.,TRBJ1-1,TRBD1,TRBV29-1,TGCAGCGTCCATGACAGGGGGAACACTGAAGCTTTCTTT,CSVHDRGNTEAFF
.,TRBJ2-7,.,TRBV6-2/TRBV6-3,TGTGCCAGCAGCCGGATTGGGACACGGGCACAGCAGTACTTC,CASSRIGTRAQQYF
.,TRBJ1-4,.,TRBV5-4,TGTGCCAGCAGCTTGGAGCCCACAACTAATGAAAAACTGTTTTTT,CASSLEPTTNEKLFF
.,TRBJ1-2,.,TRBV12-3/TRBV12-4,TGTGCCAGCAGCCTAAAACGGGGCAATGGCTACACCTTC,CASSLKRGNGYTF
.,TRBJ2-1,.,TRBV15,TGTGCCACCAGCAGAGAGGCAACAAAGGACAATGAGCAGTTCTTC,CATSREATKDNEQFF
.,TRBJ2-3,TRBD2,TRBV18,TGTGCCAGCTCACCGCCGGGGGGACTAGCGAGCCTTTCCACAGATACGCAGTATTTT,CASSPPGGLASLSTDTQYF
.,TRBJ2-1,TRBD2,TRBV5-6,TGTGCCAGCAGCCGACTAGCGGGTCAACGGCCAAGGGAGCAGTTCTTC,CASSRLAGQRPREQFF
.,TRBJ1-6,TRBD1,TRBV30,TGTGCCTTGACAGGGGTGAGTTCACCCCTCCACTTT,CALTGVSSPLHF
.,TRBJ1-1,TRBD1,TRBV28,TGTGCCAGCAGTTCACCGACAGGGGTGAACACTGAAGCTTTCTTT,CASSSPTGVNTEAFF
.,TRBJ1-1,.,TRBV28,TGTGCCAGCAGGGTGGGAGGTATAGGTAACACTGAAGCTTTCTTT,CASRVGGIGNTEAFF
.,TRBJ1-2,.,TRBV27,TGTGCCAGCAGGGAGGGTATTTCGGTCCGTGGCTACACCTTC,CASREGISVRGYTF
.,TRBJ2-1,TRBD1,TRBV7-2,TGTGCCAGCAGCCGCGGACAGGGGTACAATGAGCAGTTCTTC,CASSRGQGYNEQFF
few,TRBJ1-4,TRBD1,TRBV18,TGTGCCAGCTCCCTCCCGGGACGATCGGACAGGGCGGGAGAAAAACTGTTTTTT,CASSLPGRSDRAGEKLFF
.,TRBJ1-3,.,TRBV6-5,TGTGCCAGCAGTACCGCGGCTGGAAACACCATATATTTT,CASSTAAGNTIYF
.,TRBJ1-1,.,TRBV28,TGTGCCAGCAGTTTGAAGAACACTGAAGCTTTCTTT,CASSLKNTEAFF
few,TRBJ2-3,.,TRBV18,TGTGCCAGCTCACCACCGAGCACAGATACGCAGTATTTT,CASSPPSTDTQYF
.,TRBJ2-3,TRBD2,TRBV9,TGTGCCAGCAGCGTAGACTCGGGACTAGCGAGTCCAGATACGCAGTATTTT,CASSVDSGLASPDTQYF
.,TRBJ2-3,TRBD1,TRBV3-1/TRBV3-2,TGTGCCAGCAGCCAGAGGACAGGGGGGACAGATACGCAGTATTTT,CASSQRTGGTDTQYF
.,TRBJ1-5,.,TRBV30,TGTGCCTGGACCAGGGGAAGCAATCAGCCCCAGCATTTT,CAWTRGSNQPQHF
.,TRBJ1-5,TRBD1,TRBV6-6,TGTGCCAGCAGTAGGGACAGCCATGCGCTTAAGCCCCAGCATTTT,CASSRDSHALKPQHF
.,TRBJ2-3,.,TRBV9,TGTGCCAGCAGCGTAGACACCACAGATACGCAGTATTTT,CASSVDTTDTQYF
.,TRBJ2-3,.,TRBV7-3,TGTGCCAGCAGCTTACGGAGGGCGGGCGGAACAGATACGCAGTATTTT,CASSLRRAGGTDTQYF
.,TRBJ2-2,.,TRBV6-5,TGTGCCAGCAGAGTGACAGGCCTCCGGGCCGGGGAGCTGTTTTTT,CASRVTGLRAGELFF
.,TRBJ1-5,.,TRBV7-8,TGTGCCAGCAGCTTAGTAGTTGGGGGGCCCCAGCATTTT,CASSLVVGGPQHF
.,TRBJ2-1,TRBD1,TRBV7-9,TGTGCCAGCAGCTTACGACAGGGCTTCAACAATGAGCAGTTCTTC,CASSLRQGFNNEQFF
.,TRBJ1-1,.,TRBV5-8,TGTGCCAGCAGCTTCGGAGGAAGGAACACTGAAGCTTTCTTT,CASSFGGRNTEAFF
.,TRBJ2-1,.,TRBV5-5,TGTGCCAGCAGCTTAGGACTCGAGGGTTTCGATCTCTACAATGAGCAGTTCTTC,CASSLGLEGFDLYNEQFF
once,TRBJ1-4,.,TRBV4-3,TGCGCCAGCAGCCAAGATCACCGGATTAATGAAAAACTGTTTTTT,CASSQDHRINEKLFF
.,TRBJ2-3,TRBD2,TRBV24-1,TGTGCCACCAGTGACCAGGGACTAGCGGGAGGGCCGGGTACGCAGTATTTT,CATSDQGLAGGPGTQYF
once,TRBJ2-7,TRBD2,TRBV28,TGTGCCAGCAGACAAGCGGGAGGGCCTTACGAGCAGTACTTC,CASRQAGGPYEQYF
once,TRBJ2-5,.,TRBV11-2,TGTGCCAGCAGCTTGACGTCCCAAGAGACCCAGTACTTC,CASSLTSQETQYF
.,TRBJ2-7,.,TRBV2,TGTGCCAGCAGACTCCGCCAAATATACGAGCAGTACTTC,CASRLRQIYEQYF
.,TRBJ1-5,.,TRBV7-2,TGTGCCAGCAGCCCCGACTTTAATCAGCCCCAGCATTTT,CASSPDFNQPQHF
.,TRBJ2-7,TRBD1,TRBV6-2/TRBV6-3,TGTGCCAGCAGTTACTCCAGGACAGGGGGTGAGCAGTACTTC,CASSYSRTGGEQYF
.,TRBJ1-2,.,TRBV29-1,TGCAGCGACTGGGGCTTCGAAACTGGCTACACCTTC,CSDWGFETGYTF
once,TRBJ2-5,TRBD2,TRBV28,TGTGCCAGCTCGATGATCGGGAGGGAGACCCAGTACTTC,CASSMIGRETQYF
.,TRBJ1-6,.,TRBV3-1/TRBV3-2,TGTGCCAGCAGCCAAGATTGTTCACCCCTCCACTTT,CASSQDCSPLHF
.,TRBJ2-1,TRBD2,TRBV27,TGTGCCAGCAGTTCTCAAAATCGACTAGCGGGAGCGGGTGAGCAGTTCTTC,CASSSQNRLAGAGEQFF
.,TRBJ1-6,.,TRBV28,TGTGCCAGCAGTCCCTTATCCGGGGTTGGGAAGCCCCTCCACTTT,CASSPLSGVGKPLHF
.,TRBJ2-7,.,TRBV6-5,TGTGCCACCCAGCTGTTCTACGAGCAGTACTTC,CATQLFYEQYF
.,TRBJ2-3,TRBD2,TRBV4-2,TGTGCCAGCAGCCAAGATAAAAGCGGGAGGGTGGATACGCAGTATTTT,CASSQDKSGRVDTQYF
.,TRBJ1-1,.,TRBV28,TGTGCCAGCAGCCTGACAGGCCCAAACATTGAAGCTTTCTTT,CASSLTGPNIEAFF
few,TRBJ2-2,.,TRBV27,TGTGCCAGCAGTTTATCTCGGGCCGGGGAGCTGTTTTTT,CASSLSRAGELFF